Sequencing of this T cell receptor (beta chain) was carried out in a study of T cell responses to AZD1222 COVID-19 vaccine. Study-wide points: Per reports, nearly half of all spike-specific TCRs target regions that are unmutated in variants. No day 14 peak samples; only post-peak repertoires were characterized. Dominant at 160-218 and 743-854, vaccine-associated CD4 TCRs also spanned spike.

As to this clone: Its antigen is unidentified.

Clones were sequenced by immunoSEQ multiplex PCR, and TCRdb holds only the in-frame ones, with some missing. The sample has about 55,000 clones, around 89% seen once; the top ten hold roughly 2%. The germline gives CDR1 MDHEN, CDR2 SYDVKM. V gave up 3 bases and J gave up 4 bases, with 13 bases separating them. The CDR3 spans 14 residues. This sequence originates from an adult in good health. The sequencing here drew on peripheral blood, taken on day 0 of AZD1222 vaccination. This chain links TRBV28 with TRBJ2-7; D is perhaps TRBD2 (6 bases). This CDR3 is CASSLGGTLYEQYF. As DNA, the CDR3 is TGTGCCAGCAGTTTGGGGGGTACGCTTTACGAGCAGTACTTC.